This T cell receptor (beta chain) was captured by sequencing in a study of CD8+CD57+ T cells in acquired aplastic anemia. Study-level results: Almost 30 shared CD8+ CDR3s appeared highly expressed within patients' immunodominant clones.

TCR beta VDJ and CDR3 profiling used genomic DNA as template. MiXCR was run by TCRdb on the reads, yielding one entry per CDR3 protein. The sample has 190,000 or so distinct CDR3 sequences, about 59% seen once; the top ten hold about 29%. Details on this clonotype: Antigen unknown. Germline is not matched at one junction end, which may reflect a read error.

The receptor was isolated from a human donor in good health. Sequenced: sorted CD4+, CD8+, or CD8+CD57+ T cells (not recorded which) from PBMCs.

CDR3 sequence: CASSLQEDEQYF. The CDR3 DNA is TGCGCCAGCAGCTTACAGGAAGACGAGCAGTACTTC. The chain carries TRBV7-2 and TRBJ2-7; a weak D match, TRBD1 (5 bases). This CDR3 region has 12 residues. Germline V gives CDR1 SGHTA, CDR2 FQGNSA.